Following are 22 T cell receptor beta chains from one sample sequenced in a study of blood T cell repertoires in COVID-19 (dated by TCRdb to the early 2020s). Library construction relied on the immunoSEQ multiplex PCR assay. In its TCRdb copy, this immuneACCESS table keeps in-frame sequences only and misses some clones. Where compared with another copy, unresolved V genes explain less than half of these, and the others have no known cause. This sample comprises about 230,000 clones, about 90% of them detected only once. Almost 4% of the sample goes to the ten largest clones. The sample taken for sequencing was PBMCs or T cells enriched from blood (not recorded which). These receptors came from a young woman with acute COVID-19.

This rearrangement joins TRBV29-1 to TRBJ1-2, with TRBD1 matching over 9 bases. CDR1 is SQVTM, CDR2 ANQGSEA, per germline. V shed 7 bases and J 4 bases; nucleotides not matched to a gene: 4. The CDR3 is 12 residues long. This CDR3 is CSGDRVGYGYTF. DNA of the CDR3: TGCAGCGGGGACAGGGTGGGCTATGGCTACACCTTC. Looking up the rest from reference TRBV29-1 and TRBJ1-2 gives the full variable domain: SAVISQKPSRDICQRGTSLTIQCQVDSQVTMMFWYRQQPGQSLTLIATANQGSEATYESGFVIDKFPISRPNLTFSTLTVSNMSPEDSSIYLCSGDRVGYGYTFGSGTRLTVV.

The chain has TRBV11-2 and TRBJ2-2, with D uncertain. V shed 1 base and J shed 4 bases, with 10 bases lying between them. The CDR3 is made up of 15 amino acids. Germline CDR1 SGHAT, CDR2 FQNNGV. Written as DNA, the CDR3 is TGTGCCAGCAGCTTAGCACGCGTTCCCACCGGGGAGCTGTTTTTT. Translating gives CASSLARVPTGELFF.

The chain couples TRBV4-1 to TRBJ1-1; 8 nucleotides align to TRBD1. Losses at the gene ends were 6 bases for V and 1 base for J; bases not matched to a gene: 4. Germline V gene data show CDR1 as MGHRA and CDR2 as YSYEKL. The CDR3 runs to 14 residues. CDR3 in amino acids: CASRFGQGNTEAFF. The CDR3 coding sequence is TGCGCCAGCAGATTCGGACAGGGGAACACTGAAGCTTTCTTT.

V usage is TRBV7-9 and J usage is TRBJ1-4; 7 bases line up with TRBD1. Germline V CDR1 and CDR2: SEHNR, FQNEAQ (reference sequence). With 4 bases clipped from V and 2 bases from J, the junction kept 4 bases outside the gene matches. The CDR3 sequence is 15 residues long. Here the CDR3 DNA reads TGTGCCAGCAGCTCCCTGACAGGGACTAATGAAAAACTGTTTTTT. This gives the protein CASSSLTGTNEKLFF.

The CDR3 sequence is CASSPTGGQPQHF. The CDR3 region has the DNA TGTGCCAGCAGTCCGACAGGGGGACAGCCCCAGCATTTT. The chain links TRBV28 to TRBJ1-5, with 9 bases matching TRBD1. This CDR3 is 13 amino acids long. Trimming cost V 5 bases and J 7 bases; bases outside gene matches: 3. Per the germline V gene, CDR1 is MDHEN and CDR2 is SYDVKM.

The genes are TRBV5-1 and TRBJ1-6; D not certain. The length of the CDR3 is 14 residues. Trimming stripped 4 bases from V and 8 bases from J, with 13 bases between. Germline CDR1 reads SGHRS; CDR2 reads YFSETQ. CDR3 sequence: CASSQEGLDSPLHF. The CDR3 nucleotides are TGCGCCAGCAGCCAGGAGGGTCTTGATTCACCCCTCCACTTT.

The chain links TRBV19 to TRBJ2-5, with a weak D call TRBD2 (7 bases). The CDR3 runs 17 residues. Trimming took off 3 bases at V and 5 bases at J, with 22 bases between the two ends. Germline values: CDR1 LNHDA, CDR2 SQIVND (reference sequence). The CDR3 DNA reads TGTGCCAGTAGTATGTATTATCAGGAGGGGGGGCGTGAGACCCAGTACTTC. It encodes CASSMYYQEGGRETQYF.

The V call is TRBV30, the J call TRBJ2-5; 8 nucleotides line up with TRBD2. CDR3 length: 14 residues. CDR1 and CDR2 (germline): GTSNPN, SVGIG (reference sequence). V trimming: 4 bases; J trimming: 1 base; junction bases outside the gene matches: 5. CDR3: CAWNTGGPQETQYF. The CDR3 bases are TGTGCCTGGAACACGGGGGGGCCCCAAGAGACCCAGTACTTC.

This chain joins TRBV7-9 and TRBJ1-2; possibly TRBD1 for D (6 bases). Germline assignment: CDR1 SEHNR and CDR2 FQNEAQ (reference sequence). V lost 5 bases and J 4 bases, leaving 14 bases between the germline ends. This CDR3 region has 14 residues. CDR3 sequence reads: CASSEQGLSYGYTF. In DNA, the CDR3 is TGTGCCAGCAGCGAACAGGGTTTAAGCTATGGCTACACCTTC.

The chain joins TRBV24-1 to TRBJ1-2; 7 nucleotides match TRBD1. CDR1 is KGHDR and CDR2 is SFDVKD in the germline V gene. This CDR3 region has 16 residues. V trimming: 4 bases; J trimming: 2 bases; junction bases outside the gene matches: 9. Here the CDR3 reads CATSDRGTATNYGYTF. The CDR3 nucleotides read TGTGCCACCAGTGACCGAGGGACAGCAACAAACTATGGCTACACCTTC.

The chain couples TRBV21-1 to TRBJ2-1; the table's D call, TRBD1, has no DNA check behind it. TRBV21-1 is reported as a pseudogene. The CDR3 consists of 16 residues. CDR3 amino acids: CASSRHRDRGNNEQFF. The CDR3 DNA is TGTGCCAGCAGCAGACACCGGGACAGGGGCAATAATGAGCAGTTCTTC.

The chain carries TRBV2 and TRBJ1-5; perhaps TRBD1 as D (5 bases). The V and J ends lost 7 bases and 0 bases respectively, with 7 bases between them. CDR1 is SNHLY and CDR2 is FYNNEI in the germline V gene. The CDR3 totals 13 residues. This CDR3 is CASTRDSNQPQHF. In DNA form, the CDR3 reads TGTGCCAGCACCAGGGATAGCAATCAGCCCCAGCATTTT.

This rearrangement joins TRBV28 to TRBJ1-1; D is ambiguous. CDR1 and CDR2 (germline): MDHEN, SYDVKM. The CDR3 loop spans 12 amino acids. The V end was cut by 6 bases, the J end by 4 bases, with 9 bases between. This CDR3 is CASRRVLTEAFF. The DNA of the CDR3 is TGTGCCAGCAGGAGGGTACTCACTGAAGCTTTCTTT.

The gene calls are TRBV4-1 and TRBJ1-4; D not resolved. CDR3 length equals 18 residues. Germline CDR1 and CDR2: MGHRA and YSYEKL. V lost 0 bases to trimming and J lost 0 bases, with 14 bases between them. Written as DNA, the CDR3 is TGCGCCAGCAGCCAAGAGTGGGCGGTGGGAGCAACTAATGAAAAACTGTTTTTT. It is translated as CASSQEWAVGATNEKLFF.

The rearrangement uses TRBV7-9 and TRBJ1-1, with 10 bases matching TRBD1. CDR1 is SEHNR and CDR2 is FQNEAQ in the germline V gene (reference sequence). The CDR3 runs to 17 residues. The V gene end was trimmed by 4 bases and the J gene end by 3 bases; junction bases not matched to a gene: 11. The CDR3 sequence: CASSSQMSGTGDTEAFF. In DNA form, the CDR3 reads TGTGCCAGCAGCTCACAAATGTCCGGGACAGGGGACACTGAAGCTTTCTTT.

This sequence joins TRBV7-9 and TRBJ2-1; D might be TRBD1 (5 bases). The germline V gene has CDR1 SEHNR and CDR2 FQNEAQ (reference sequence). Trimming took 0 bases from V and 6 from J, leaving 12 bases between them. The CDR3 consists of 15 residues. The CDR3, as DNA: TGTGCCAGCAGCTTAGCGCGGTCAGGGCTCAATGAGCAGTTCTTC. The encoded protein is CASSLARSGLNEQFF.

This chain connects TRBV9 to TRBJ2-3; D is perhaps TRBD2 (5 bases). The CDR3 covers 15 residues. V shed 3 bases and J shed 6 bases, with 17 bases lying between them. Germline CDR1 is SGDLS and CDR2 is YYNGEE. The CDR3 DNA reads TGTGCCAGCAGCGAGAGCGGAGCAGTATGGGATACGCAGTATTTT. Amino acid sequence: CASSESGAVWDTQYF.

The V and J genes are TRBV5-1 and TRBJ1-3; 7 bases are shared with TRBD1. Germline V gene data show CDR1 as SGHRS and CDR2 as YFSETQ. The CDR3 loop spans 14 amino acids. The V and J ends lost 0 bases and 8 bases, in that order; junction bases with no gene match: 5. CDR3 nucleotides: TGCGCCAGCAGCTTGGAAGGGGGCCAGGACACCATATATTTT. Its translation: CASSLEGGQDTIYF.

The CDR3 DNA follows: TGTGCCAGTAGTATCCGGGATTCTAACTATGGCTACACCTTC. It translates to CASSIRDSNYGYTF. The chain couples TRBV19 to TRBJ1-2; D is undetermined. The CDR3 spans 14 residues. The germline V and J ends were trimmed by 3 bases and 0 bases, with 8 bases remaining between them. The germline V gene encodes CDR1 LNHDA and CDR2 SQIVND (reference sequence).

This rearrangement joins TRBV3-1 (or the pseudogene TRBV3-2) to TRBJ2-7, with 16 bases lining up with TRBD2. There are 21 residues in the CDR3. Trimming cost V 2 bases and J 0 bases; bases outside gene matches: 13. The germline CDR1 and CDR2 sequences are LGHDT and YNNKEL (reference sequence). DNA of the CDR3: TGTGCCAGCAGCCAAAGGCGGTGGGGACTAGCGGGGGGGCGAAGCTCCTACGAGCAGTACTTC. Translating it yields CASSQRRWGLAGGRSSYEQYF.

This chain joins TRBV3-1 (or the pseudogene TRBV3-2) and TRBJ1-6; a possible D gene is TRBD1 (6 bases). Trimming stripped 0 bases from V and 9 bases from J, with 18 bases between. CDR1 LGHDT and CDR2 YNNKEL come from the germline V gene (reference sequence). The CDR3 consists of 17 residues. The CDR3 loop is CASSQEGAGVGSSPLHF. The CDR3, as DNA: TGTGCCAGCAGCCAAGAAGGAGCAGGGGTCGGCTCTTCACCCCTCCACTTT.

CDR3 region: CASSDERFRNEQFF. Here the CDR3 DNA reads TGCGCCAGCAGTGATGAGCGGTTCCGCAATGAGCAGTTCTTC. The chain has TRBV10-1 and TRBJ2-1, with D possibly TRBD2 on 5 matching bases. Germline V gene data show CDR1 as WNHNN and CDR2 as SYGVQD (reference sequence). Between the trimmed V and J ends, which lost 3 bases and 6 bases, there was a span of 12 bases. The CDR3 is 14 residues long.